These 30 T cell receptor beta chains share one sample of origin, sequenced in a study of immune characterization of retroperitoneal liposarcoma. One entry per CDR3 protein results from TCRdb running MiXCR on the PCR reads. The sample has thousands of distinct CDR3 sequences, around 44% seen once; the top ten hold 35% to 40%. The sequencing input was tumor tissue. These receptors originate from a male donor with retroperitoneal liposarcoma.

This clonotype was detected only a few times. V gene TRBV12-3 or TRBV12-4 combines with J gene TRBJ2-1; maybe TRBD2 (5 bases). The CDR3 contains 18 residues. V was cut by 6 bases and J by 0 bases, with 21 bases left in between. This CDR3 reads CASSQWGASASSYNEQFF. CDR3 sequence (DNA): TGTGCCAGCAGCCAATGGGGAGCGTCGGCGAGCTCCTACAATGAGCAGTTCTTC.

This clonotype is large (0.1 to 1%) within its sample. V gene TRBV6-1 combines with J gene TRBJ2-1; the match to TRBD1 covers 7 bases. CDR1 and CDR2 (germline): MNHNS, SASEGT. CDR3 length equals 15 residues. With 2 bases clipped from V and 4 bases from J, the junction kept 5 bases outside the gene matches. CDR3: CASSEKGTEYNEQFF. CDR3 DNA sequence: TGTGCCAGCAGTGAAAAGGGGACAGAGTACAATGAGCAGTTCTTC.

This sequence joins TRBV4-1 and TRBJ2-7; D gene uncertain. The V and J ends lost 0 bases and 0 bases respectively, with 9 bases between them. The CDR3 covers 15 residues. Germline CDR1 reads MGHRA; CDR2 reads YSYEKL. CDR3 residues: CASSQESLVSYEQYF. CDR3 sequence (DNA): TGCGCCAGCAGCCAAGAATCCCTAGTCTCCTACGAGCAGTACTTC.

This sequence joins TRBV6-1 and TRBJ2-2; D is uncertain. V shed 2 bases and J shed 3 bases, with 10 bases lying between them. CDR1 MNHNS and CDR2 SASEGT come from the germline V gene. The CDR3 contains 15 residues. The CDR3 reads CASSETVVDTGELFF. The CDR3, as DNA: TGTGCCAGCAGTGAAACCGTAGTGGACACCGGGGAGCTGTTTTTT.

DNA for the CDR3: TGTGCCAGCACCCCCCTGGGACGGGAGGCCGGAGAGACCCAGTACTTC. It specifies CASTPLGREAGETQYF. The chain uses TRBV6-1 and TRBJ2-7; 7 nucleotides agree with TRBD2. The end of the DNA is better explained by TRBJ2-5, so the J call may be wrong. CDR1 is MNHNS and CDR2 is SASEGT in the germline V gene. The CDR3 extends over 16 amino acids.

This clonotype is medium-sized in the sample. The CDR3 DNA follows: TGTGCCAGCAGCACAAGCGGGAGAGGAGAGACCCAGTACTTC. Encoded protein: CASSTSGRGETQYF. The chain recombines TRBV7-8 with TRBJ2-5, with TRBD2 matching 8 bases. The V gene's germline CDR1 is SGHVS and CDR2 FQNEAQ. The CDR3 spans 14 residues. The junction had 6 bases not matched to a gene; V was cut back by 5 bases and J by 4 bases.

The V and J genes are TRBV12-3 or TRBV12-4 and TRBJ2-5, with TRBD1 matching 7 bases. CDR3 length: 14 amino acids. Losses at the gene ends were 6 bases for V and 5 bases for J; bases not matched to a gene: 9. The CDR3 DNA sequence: TGTGCCAGCAGCCGTGACAGGGCCCAGGAGACCCAGTACTTC. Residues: CASSRDRAQETQYF.

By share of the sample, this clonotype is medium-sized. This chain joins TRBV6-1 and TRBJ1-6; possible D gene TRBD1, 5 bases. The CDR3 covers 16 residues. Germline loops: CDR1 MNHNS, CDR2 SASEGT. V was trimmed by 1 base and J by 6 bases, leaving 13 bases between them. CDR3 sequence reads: CASSEGPGDGNSPLHF. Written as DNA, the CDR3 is TGTGCCAGCAGTGAAGGCCCCGGGGACGGTAATTCACCCCTCCACTTT.

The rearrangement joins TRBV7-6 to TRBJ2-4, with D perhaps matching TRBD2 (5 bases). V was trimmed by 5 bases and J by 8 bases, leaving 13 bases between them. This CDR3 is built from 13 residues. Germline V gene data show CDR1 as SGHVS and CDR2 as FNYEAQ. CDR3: CASSRTNGDIQYF. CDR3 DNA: TGTGCCAGCAGCCGGACCAACGGGGACATTCAGTACTTC.

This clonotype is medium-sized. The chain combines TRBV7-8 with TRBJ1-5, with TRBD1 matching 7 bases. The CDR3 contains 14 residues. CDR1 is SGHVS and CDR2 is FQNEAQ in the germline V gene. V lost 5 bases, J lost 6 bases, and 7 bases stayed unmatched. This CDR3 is CASSPTGFSQPQHF. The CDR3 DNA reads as TGTGCCAGCAGCCCGACAGGGTTCAGTCAGCCCCAGCATTTT.

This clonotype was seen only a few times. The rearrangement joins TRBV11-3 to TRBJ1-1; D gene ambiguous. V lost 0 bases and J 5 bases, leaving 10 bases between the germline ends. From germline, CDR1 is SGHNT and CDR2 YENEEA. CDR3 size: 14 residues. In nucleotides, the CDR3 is TGTGCCAGCAGCTTAGATCTGGAGTGGACTGAAGCTTTCTTT. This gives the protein CASSLDLEWTEAFF.

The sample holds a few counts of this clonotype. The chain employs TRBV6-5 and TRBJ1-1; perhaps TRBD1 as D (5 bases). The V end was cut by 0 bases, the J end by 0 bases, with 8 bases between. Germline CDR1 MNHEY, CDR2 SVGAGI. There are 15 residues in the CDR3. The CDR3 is CASSYSWGMNTEAFF. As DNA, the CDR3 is TGTGCCAGCAGTTACTCGTGGGGGATGAACACTGAAGCTTTCTTT.

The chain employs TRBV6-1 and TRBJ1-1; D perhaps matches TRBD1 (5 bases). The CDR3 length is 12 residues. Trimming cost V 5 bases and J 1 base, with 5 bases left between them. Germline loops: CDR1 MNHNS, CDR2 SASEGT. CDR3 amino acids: CASSTGNTEAFF. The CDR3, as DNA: TGTGCCAGCAGTACAGGGAACACTGAAGCTTTCTTT.

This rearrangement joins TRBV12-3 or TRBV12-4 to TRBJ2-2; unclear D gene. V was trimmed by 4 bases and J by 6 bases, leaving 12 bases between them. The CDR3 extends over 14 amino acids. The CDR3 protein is CASSSLGSAGELFF. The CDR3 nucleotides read TGTGCCAGCAGTTCTTTAGGGTCGGCCGGGGAGCTGTTTTTT.

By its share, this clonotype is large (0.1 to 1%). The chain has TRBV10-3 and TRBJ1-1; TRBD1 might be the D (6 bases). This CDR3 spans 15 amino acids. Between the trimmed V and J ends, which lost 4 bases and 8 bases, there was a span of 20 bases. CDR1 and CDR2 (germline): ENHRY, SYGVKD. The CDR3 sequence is CAISGWGAGTTEAFF. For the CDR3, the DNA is TGTGCCATCAGTGGCTGGGGGGCAGGGACCACAGAAGCTTTCTTT.

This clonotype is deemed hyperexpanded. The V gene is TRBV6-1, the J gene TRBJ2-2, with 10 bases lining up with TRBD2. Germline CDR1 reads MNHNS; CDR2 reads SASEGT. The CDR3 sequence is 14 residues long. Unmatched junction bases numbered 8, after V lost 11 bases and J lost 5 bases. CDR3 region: CAAARTSGTGELFF. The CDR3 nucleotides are TGTGCCGCCGCCCGGACTAGCGGAACCGGGGAGCTGTTTTTT.

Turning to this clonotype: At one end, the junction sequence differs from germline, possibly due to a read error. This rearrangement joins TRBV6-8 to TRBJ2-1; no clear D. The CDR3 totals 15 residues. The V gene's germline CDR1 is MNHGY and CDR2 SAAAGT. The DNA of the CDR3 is TGTGCCAGCAGTGACTCAGGTAACTCCTACAATGAGCAGTTCTTC. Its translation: CASSDSGNSYNEQFF.

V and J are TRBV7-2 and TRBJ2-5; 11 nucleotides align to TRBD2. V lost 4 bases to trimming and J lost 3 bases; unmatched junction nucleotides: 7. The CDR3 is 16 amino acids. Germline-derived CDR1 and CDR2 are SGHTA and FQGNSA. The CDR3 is CASSSTGTSGKETQYF. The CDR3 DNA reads TGTGCCAGCAGCTCAACCGGGACTAGCGGAAAAGAGACCCAGTACTTC.

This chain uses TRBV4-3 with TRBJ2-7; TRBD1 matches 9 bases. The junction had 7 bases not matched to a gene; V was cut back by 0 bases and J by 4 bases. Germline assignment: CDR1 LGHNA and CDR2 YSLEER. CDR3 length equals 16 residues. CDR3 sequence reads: CASSQETGTGSYEQYF. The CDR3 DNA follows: TGCGCCAGCAGCCAAGAAACCGGGACAGGGTCATACGAGCAGTACTTC.

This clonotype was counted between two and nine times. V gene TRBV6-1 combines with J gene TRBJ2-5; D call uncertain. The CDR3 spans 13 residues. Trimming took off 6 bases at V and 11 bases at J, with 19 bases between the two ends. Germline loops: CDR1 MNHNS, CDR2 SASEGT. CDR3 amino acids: CASRTLGRYEQYF. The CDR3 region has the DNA TGTGCCAGCAGAACACTCGGGCGGTATGAGCAGTACTTC.

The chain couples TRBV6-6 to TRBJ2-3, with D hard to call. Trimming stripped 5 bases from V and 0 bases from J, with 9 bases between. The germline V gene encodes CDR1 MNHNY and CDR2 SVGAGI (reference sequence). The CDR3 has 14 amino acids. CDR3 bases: TGTGCCAGCAGTACCCCCCAGAGCACAGATACGCAGTATTTT. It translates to CASSTPQSTDTQYF.

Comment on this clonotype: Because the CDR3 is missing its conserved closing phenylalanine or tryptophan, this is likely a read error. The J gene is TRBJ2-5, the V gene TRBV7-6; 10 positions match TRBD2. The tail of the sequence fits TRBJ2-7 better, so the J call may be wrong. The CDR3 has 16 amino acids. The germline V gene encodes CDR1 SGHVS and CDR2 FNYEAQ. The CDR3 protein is CASSQVASGSFYEQYL. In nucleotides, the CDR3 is TGTGCCAGCAGCCAGGTGGCTAGCGGGAGTTTCTACGAGCAGTACTTA.

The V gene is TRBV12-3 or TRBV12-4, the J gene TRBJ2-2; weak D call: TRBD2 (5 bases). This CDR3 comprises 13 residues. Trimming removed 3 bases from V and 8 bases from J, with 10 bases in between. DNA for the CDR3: TGTGCCAGCAGTTTGCCGGGATGGGGGGAGCTGTTTTTT. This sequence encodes CASSLPGWGELFF.

CDR3 residues: CASIYKGTGGLGANVLTF. The CDR3 bases are TGTGCCAGCATTTATAAAGGGACAGGGGGCCTTGGGGCCAACGTCCTGACTTTC. The chain links TRBV6-1 to TRBJ2-6; TRBD1 matches at 12 bases. Germline trimming cut 7 bases from V and 3 bases from J; bases unmatched to any gene: 10. From germline, CDR1 is MNHNS and CDR2 SASEGT. The CDR3 totals 18 residues.

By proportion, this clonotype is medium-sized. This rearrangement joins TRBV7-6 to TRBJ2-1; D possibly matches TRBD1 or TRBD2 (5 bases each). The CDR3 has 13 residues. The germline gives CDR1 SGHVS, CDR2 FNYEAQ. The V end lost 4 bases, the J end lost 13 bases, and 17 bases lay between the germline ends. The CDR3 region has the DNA TGTGCCAGCAGCTCAAACCTAGGGGAGACCCAGTTCTTC. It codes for CASSSNLGETQFF.

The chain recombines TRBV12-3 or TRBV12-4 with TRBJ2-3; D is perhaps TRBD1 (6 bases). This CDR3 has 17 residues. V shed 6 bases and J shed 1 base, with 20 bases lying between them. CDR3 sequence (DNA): TGTGCCAGCAGCAAAACACCACAGGGAACTCGCACAGATACGCAGTATTTT. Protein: CASSKTPQGTRTDTQYF.

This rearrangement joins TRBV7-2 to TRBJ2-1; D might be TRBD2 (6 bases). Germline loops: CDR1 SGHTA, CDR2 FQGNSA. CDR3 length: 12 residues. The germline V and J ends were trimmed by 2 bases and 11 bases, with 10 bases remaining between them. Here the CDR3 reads CASSLHGTQQFF. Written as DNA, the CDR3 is TGTGCCAGCAGCTTACATGGGACTCAGCAGTTCTTC.

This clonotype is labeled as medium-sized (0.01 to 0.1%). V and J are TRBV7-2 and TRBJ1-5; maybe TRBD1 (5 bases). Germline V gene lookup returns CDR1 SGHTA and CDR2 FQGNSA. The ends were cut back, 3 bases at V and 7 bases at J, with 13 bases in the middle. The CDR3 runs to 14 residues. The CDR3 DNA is TGTGCCAGCAGCTTGGGGACGAACAGGCAGCCCCAGCATTTT. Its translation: CASSLGTNRQPQHF. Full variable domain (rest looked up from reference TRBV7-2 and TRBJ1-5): GAGVSQSPSNKVTEKGKDVELRCDPISGHTALYWYRQSLGQGLEFLIYFQGNSAPDKSGLPSDRFSAERTGGSVSTLTIQRTQQEDSAVYLCASSLGTNRQPQHFGDGTRLSIL.

This CDR3 is CASTGRADNEQFF. CDR3 in DNA: TGTGCCAGCACAGGGAGGGCAGACAATGAGCAGTTCTTC. This chain connects TRBV6-1 to TRBJ2-1, with 7 positions matching TRBD2. Germline lookup yields CDR1 MNHNS and CDR2 SASEGT. Trimming removed 7 bases from V and 5 bases from J; junction bases left unmatched: 5. The CDR3 extends over 13 amino acids.

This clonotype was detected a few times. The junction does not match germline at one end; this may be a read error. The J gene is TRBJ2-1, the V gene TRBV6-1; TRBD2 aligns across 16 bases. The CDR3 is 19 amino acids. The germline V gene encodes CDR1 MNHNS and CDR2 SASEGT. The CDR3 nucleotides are TGTGCCAGCAGTGAGCATCTGGGACTAGCGGGAGGGGGTTACAGTGAGCAGTTCTTC. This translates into CASSEHLGLAGGGYSEQFF.